This note documents a single T cell receptor beta chain sequence. The antigen remains unidentified. The sample originates from a study of cytomegalovirus exposure and HLA in healthy donors. Regarding the study as a whole: There were 150 or so TCR beta chains listed as cytomegalovirus-associated.

The V segment lost 2 bases and the J segment 2 bases; nucleotides outside the gene matches: 0. The CDR3 is made up of 15 amino acids. Germline CDR1 and CDR2: KGHSH and LQKENI. Data came from immunoSEQ multiplex PCR; TCRdb stores just in-frame clones and leaves some out. Of approximately 98,000 clones listed, almost 96% are singletons. This chain uses TRBV18 with TRBJ2-5; 12 nucleotides match TRBD2. The clonotype originates from a woman in her late teens or twenties in good health and CMV-seronegative. Sequenced material: PBMCs. In DNA form, the CDR3 reads TGTGCCAGCTCACCAACTAGCGGGGGGCAAGAGACCCAGTACTTC. Amino acids: CASSPTSGGQETQYF. Using reference TRBV18 and TRBJ2-5 for the parts outside the CDR3, the full variable domain is NAGVMQNPRHLVRRRGQEARLRCSPMKGHSHVYWYRQLPEEGLKFMVYLQKENIIDESGMPKERFSAEFPKEGPSILRIQQVVRGDSAAYFCASSPTSGGQETQYFGPGTRLLVL.